Below, one T cell receptor (beta chain) is given with its context. The antigen is undetermined. This specimen belongs to a study of cytomegalovirus exposure and HLA in healthy donors. Study at large: As an earlier analysis found, roughly 170 million T cells yielded 95 million to 130 million unique TCR beta sequences.

Study findings and constraints: Exclusion as indistinguishable affected some V segments, including TRBV6-2 and TRBV6-3.

The CDR3 totals 14 residues. Researchers ran the PCR with 60 Vbeta and 13 Jbeta primers. Repertoires were generated with immunoSEQ multiplex PCR, while TCRdb's copy carries only in-frame clones and drops some. Here the sample spans 200,000 to 250,000 clones, approximately 70% being singletons. The sample consisted of PBMCs. The chain links TRBV21-1 to TRBJ1-1. TRBV21-1 is a pseudogene. This TCR came from a woman in her thirties in good health and CMV-seronegative. CDR3 DNA: TGTGCCAGCAGCAAGTTACTAGCAGGCACTGAAGCTTTCTTT. It specifies CASSKLLAGTEAFF.